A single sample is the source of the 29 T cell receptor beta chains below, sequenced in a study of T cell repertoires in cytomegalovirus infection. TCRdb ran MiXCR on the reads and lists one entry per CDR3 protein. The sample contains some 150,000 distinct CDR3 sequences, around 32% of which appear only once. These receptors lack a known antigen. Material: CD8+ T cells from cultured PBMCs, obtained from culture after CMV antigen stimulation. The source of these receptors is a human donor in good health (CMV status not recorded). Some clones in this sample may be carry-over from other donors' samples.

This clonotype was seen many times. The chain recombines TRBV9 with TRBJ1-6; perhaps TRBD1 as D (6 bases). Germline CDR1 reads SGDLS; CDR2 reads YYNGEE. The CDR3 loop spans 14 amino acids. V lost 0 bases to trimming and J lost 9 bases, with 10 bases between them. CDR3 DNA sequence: TGTGCCAGCAGCGTAGCTTTGGACAGTTCACCCCTCCACTTT. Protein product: CASSVALDSSPLHF.

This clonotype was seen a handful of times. The CDR3 protein is CASSHLRGEAFF. Here the CDR3 DNA reads TGCGCCAGCAGCCACCTCCGTGGTGAAGCTTTCTTT. The chain joins TRBV4-1 to TRBJ1-1; no clear D gene. Germline CDR1 MGHRA, CDR2 YSYEKL. This CDR3 spans 12 amino acids. The V and J ends lost 3 bases and 7 bases respectively, with 9 bases between them.

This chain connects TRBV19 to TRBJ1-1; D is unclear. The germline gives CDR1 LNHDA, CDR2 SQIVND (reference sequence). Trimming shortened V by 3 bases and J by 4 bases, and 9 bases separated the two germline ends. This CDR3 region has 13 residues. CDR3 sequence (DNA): TGTGCCAGTAGTATTGGGTACACCACTGAAGCTTTCTTT. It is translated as CASSIGYTTEAFF.

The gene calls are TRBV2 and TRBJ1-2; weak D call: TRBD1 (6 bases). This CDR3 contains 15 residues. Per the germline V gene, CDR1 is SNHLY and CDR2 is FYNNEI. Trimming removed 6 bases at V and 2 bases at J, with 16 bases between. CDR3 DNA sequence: TGTGCCAGCAGGGGAGGGGGGAATTCAAACTATGGCTACACCTTC. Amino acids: CASRGGGNSNYGYTF.

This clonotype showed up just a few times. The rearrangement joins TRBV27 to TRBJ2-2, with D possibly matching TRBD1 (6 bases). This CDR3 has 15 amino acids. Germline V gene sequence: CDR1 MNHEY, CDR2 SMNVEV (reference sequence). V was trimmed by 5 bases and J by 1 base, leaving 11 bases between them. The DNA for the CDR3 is TGTGCCAGCAGTACAACGACAGGGAACACCGGGGAGCTGTTTTTT. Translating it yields CASSTTTGNTGELFF.

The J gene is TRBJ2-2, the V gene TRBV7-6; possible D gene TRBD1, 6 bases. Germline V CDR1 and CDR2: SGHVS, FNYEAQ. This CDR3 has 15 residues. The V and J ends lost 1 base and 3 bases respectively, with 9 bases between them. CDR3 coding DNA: TGTGCCAGCAGCTTAGTTCCAGGGGACACCGGGGAGCTGTTTTTT. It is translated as CASSLVPGDTGELFF.

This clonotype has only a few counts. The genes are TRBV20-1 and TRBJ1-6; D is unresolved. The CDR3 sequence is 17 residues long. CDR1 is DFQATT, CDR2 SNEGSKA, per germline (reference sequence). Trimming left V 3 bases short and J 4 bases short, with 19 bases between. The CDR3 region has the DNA TGCAGTGCTAGTGGGCTCCCCGAAAAAAAATATAATTCACCCCTCCACTTT. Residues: CSASGLPEKKYNSPLHF.

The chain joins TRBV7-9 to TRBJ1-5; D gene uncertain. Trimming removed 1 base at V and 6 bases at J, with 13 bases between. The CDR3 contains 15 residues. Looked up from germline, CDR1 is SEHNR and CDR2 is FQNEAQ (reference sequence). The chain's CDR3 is CASSLGGLGSQPQHF. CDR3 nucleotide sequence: TGTGCCAGCAGCTTAGGAGGGCTTGGAAGTCAGCCCCAGCATTTT.

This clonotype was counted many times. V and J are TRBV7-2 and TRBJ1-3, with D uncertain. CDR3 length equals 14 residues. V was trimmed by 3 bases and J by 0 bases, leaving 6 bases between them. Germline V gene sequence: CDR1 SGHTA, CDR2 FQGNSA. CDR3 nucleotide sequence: TGTGCCAGCAGCTTTCCCGTCTCTGGAAACACCATATATTTT. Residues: CASSFPVSGNTIYF.

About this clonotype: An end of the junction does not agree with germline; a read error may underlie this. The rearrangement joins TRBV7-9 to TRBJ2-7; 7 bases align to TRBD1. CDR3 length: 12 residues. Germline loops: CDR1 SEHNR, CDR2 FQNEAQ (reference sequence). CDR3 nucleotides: TGTGCCAGCAGCTCCGAGGGGGCTGAGCTGTACTTC. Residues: CASSSEGAELYF.

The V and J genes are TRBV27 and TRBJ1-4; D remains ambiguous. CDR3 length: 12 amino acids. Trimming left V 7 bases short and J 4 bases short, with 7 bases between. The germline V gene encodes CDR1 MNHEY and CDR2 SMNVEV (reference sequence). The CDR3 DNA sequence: TGTGCCAGCATGGGAAATAATGAAAAACTGTTTTTT. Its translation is CASMGNNEKLFF.

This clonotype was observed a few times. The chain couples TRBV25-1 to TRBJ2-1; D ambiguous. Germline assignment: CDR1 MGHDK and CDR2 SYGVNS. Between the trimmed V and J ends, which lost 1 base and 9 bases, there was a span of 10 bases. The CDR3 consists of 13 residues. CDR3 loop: CASSEFVAGEQFF. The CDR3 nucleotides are TGTGCCAGCAGTGAATTTGTCGCCGGTGAGCAGTTCTTC.

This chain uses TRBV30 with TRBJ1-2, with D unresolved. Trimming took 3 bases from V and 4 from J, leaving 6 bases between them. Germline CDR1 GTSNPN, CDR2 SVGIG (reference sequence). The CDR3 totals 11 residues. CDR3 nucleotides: TGTGCCTGGAGCGCCGGCTATGGCTACACCTTC. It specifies CAWSAGYGYTF.

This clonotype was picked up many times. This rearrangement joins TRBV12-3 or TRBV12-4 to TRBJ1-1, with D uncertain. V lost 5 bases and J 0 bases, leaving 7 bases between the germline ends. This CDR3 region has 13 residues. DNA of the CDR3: TGTGCCAGCAGTAAAGAGATGAACACTGAAGCTTTCTTT. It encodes CASSKEMNTEAFF.

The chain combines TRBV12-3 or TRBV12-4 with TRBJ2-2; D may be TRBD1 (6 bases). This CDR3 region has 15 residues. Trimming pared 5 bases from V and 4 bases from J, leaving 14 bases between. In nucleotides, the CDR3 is TGTGCCAGCAGTCCCACAGGGTTTAGCACCGGGGAGCTGTTTTTT. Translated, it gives CASSPTGFSTGELFF.

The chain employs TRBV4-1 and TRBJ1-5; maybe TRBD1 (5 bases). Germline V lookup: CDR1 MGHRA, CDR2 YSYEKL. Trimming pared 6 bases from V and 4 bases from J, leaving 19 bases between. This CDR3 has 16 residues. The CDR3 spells CASRTSVGGMNQPQHF. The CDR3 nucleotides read TGCGCCAGCAGGACCTCGGTGGGGGGGATGAATCAGCCCCAGCATTTT.

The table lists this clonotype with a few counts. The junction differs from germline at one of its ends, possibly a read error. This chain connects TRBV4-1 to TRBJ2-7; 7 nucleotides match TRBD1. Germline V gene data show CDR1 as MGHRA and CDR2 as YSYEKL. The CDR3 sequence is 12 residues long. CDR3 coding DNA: TGCGCCAGCAGCCAAGGTCCGGACAGGCGACACTTC. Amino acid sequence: CASSQGPDRRHF.

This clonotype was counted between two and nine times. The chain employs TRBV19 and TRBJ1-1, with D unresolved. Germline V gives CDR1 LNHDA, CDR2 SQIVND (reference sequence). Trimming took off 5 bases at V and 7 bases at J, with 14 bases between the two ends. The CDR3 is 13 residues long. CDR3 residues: CASSYSQPGEAFF. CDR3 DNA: TGTGCCAGTAGTTACAGCCAGCCGGGTGAAGCTTTCTTT.

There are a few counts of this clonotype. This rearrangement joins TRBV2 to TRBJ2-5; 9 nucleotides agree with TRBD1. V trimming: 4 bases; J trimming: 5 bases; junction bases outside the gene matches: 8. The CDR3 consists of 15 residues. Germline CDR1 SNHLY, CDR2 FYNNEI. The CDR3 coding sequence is TGTGCCAGCAGTGCGACGACAGGGGGAAGGGAGACCCAGTACTTC. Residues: CASSATTGGRETQYF.

CDR3 DNA: TGTGCCAGCAGTGGGGCTGGCGGGGGGCGCCTGGTATCCATTGAGCAGTTCTTC. It is translated as CASSGAGGGRLVSIEQFF. V usage is TRBV28 and J usage is TRBJ2-1, with 8 nucleotides matching TRBD2. The germline V gene has CDR1 MDHEN and CDR2 SYDVKM. CDR3 size: 18 residues. The trim removed 5 bases at V and 9 bases at J, leaving 21 bases unmatched.

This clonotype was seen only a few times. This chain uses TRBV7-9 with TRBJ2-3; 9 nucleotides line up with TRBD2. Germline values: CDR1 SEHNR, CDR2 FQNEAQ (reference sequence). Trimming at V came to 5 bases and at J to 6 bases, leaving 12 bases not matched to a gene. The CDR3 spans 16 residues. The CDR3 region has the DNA TGTGCCAGCAGCACCCGGGGACTAGCCCCTGTGGATACGCAGTATTTT. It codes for CASSTRGLAPVDTQYF.

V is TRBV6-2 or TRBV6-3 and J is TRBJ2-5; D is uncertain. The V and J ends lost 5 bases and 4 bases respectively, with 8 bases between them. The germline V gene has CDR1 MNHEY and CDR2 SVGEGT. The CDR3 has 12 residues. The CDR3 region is CASSRFGETQYF. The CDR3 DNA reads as TGTGCCAGCAGTCGCTTTGGAGAGACCCAGTACTTC.

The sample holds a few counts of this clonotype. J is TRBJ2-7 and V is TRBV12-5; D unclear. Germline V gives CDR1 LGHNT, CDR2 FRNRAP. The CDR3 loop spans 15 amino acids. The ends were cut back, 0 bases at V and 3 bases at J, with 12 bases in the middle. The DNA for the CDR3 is TGTGCTAGTGGTTTGGTACTCGGTACACTCTACGAGCAGTACTTC. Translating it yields CASGLVLGTLYEQYF.

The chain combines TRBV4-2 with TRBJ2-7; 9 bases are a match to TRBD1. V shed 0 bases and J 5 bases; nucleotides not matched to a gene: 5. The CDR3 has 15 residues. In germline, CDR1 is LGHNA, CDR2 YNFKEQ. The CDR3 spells CASSQETGGLNEQYF. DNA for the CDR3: TGTGCCAGCAGCCAAGAAACAGGGGGCCTCAACGAGCAGTACTTC.

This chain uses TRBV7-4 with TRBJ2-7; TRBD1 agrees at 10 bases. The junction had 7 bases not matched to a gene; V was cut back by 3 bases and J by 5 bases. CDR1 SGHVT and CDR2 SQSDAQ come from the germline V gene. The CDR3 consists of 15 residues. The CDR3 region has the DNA TGTGCCAGCAGCTTCCGGGACAGGGGTTTCGACGAGCAGTACTTC. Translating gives CASSFRDRGFDEQYF.

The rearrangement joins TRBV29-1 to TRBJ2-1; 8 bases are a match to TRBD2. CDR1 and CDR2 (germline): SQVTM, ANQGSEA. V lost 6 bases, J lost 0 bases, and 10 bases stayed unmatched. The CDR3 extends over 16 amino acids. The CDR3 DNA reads TGCAGCGTCGAACTAGCGGCCCCCAGCTCCTACAATGAGCAGTTCTTC. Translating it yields CSVELAAPSSYNEQFF.

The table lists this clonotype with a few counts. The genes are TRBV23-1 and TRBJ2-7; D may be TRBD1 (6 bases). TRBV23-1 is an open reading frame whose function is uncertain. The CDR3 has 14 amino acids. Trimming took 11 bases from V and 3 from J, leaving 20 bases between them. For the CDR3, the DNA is TGCGCCTGGGCCTCGATGACAGGAGACTACGAGCAGTACTTC. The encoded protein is CAWASMTGDYEQYF.

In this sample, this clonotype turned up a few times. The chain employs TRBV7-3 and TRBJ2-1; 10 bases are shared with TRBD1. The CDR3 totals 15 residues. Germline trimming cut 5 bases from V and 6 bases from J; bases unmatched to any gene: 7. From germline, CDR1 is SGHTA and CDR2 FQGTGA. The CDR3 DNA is TGTGCCAGCAGCAAGACCGGGACAGGGGTCAATGAGCAGTTCTTC. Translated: CASSKTGTGVNEQFF.

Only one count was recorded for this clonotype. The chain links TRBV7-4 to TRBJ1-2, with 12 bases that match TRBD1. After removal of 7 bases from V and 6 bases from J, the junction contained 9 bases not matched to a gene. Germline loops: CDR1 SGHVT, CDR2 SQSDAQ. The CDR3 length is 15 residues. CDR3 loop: CASITAGTGGDGYTF. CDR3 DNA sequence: TGTGCCAGCATCACAGCAGGGACAGGGGGCGATGGCTACACCTTC.